A selection of T cell receptor beta chains follows, all from one sample in a study of T cells after posttransplantation cyclophosphamide. Sequencing was performed with immunoSEQ multiplex PCR; in TCRdb, only in-frame clones are kept and a portion is missing. This table has over 20,000 clones, about 86% appearing once. Here the sequenced sample was PBMCs, taken around 53 weeks after allogeneic stem cell transplant with calcineurin inhibitor and methotrexate. These TCRs come from a female patient aged 25-40 years who received an allogeneic stem cell transplant from an unrelated donor, was CMV-positive, and had acute and chronic GVHD. The graft donor may account for some of the T cells. The CDR3 runs from the conserved cysteine through the conserved F or W. D genes are given only for firm matches. Size tells how often a clone was seen (once, few, many) or the class of an expanded clone, and some rows leave it out.

>TRBJ2-7|.|TRBD2|TRBV6-5|13
CASSSGGTYEQYF
TGTGCCAGCAGTTCGGGGGGTACCTACGAGCAGTACTTC
>TRBJ2-5|.|TRBD1|TRBV10-1|15
CASNSGQGGQETQYF
TGCGCCAGCAACTCGGGACAGGGAGGACAAGAGACCCAGTACTTC
>TRBJ1-1|.|.|TRBV30|13
CAWSGGHRLWAFF
TGTGCCTGGAGTGGGGGACACAGGTTGTGGGCTTTCTTT
>TRBJ1-2|.|.|TRBV30|11
CAWTGNYGYTF
TGTGCCTGGACAGGGAACTATGGCTACACCTTC
>TRBJ1-4|few|TRBD1|TRBV28|14
CASSPGQGTEKLFF
TGTGCCAGCAGTCCGGGACAGGGGACTGAAAAACTGTTTTTT
>TRBJ1-1|few|.|TRBV7-9|14
CASSRQQGNTEAFF
TGTGCCAGCAGCCGACAACAGGGAAACACTGAAGCTTTCTTT
>TRBJ1-4|.|.|TRBV19|15
CASSQSQGGLKLLVF
TGTGCCAGTAGTCAATCGCAGGGCGGACTAAAACTGTTGGTTTTT
>TRBJ2-1|.|TRBD1|TRBV6-1|15
CASRTVGTGRNEQFF
TGTGCCAGCAGAACAGTTGGGACAGGGCGAAATGAGCAGTTCTTC
>TRBJ2-7|.|.|TRBV5-1|15
CASSLEPASLYEQYF
TGCGCCAGCAGCTTGGAACCTGCGTCACTCTACGAGCAGTACTTC
>TRBJ1-1|few|TRBD1|TRBV7-6|12
CASSFGRGPDFF
TGTGCCAGCAGCTTCGGAAGGGGGCCCGATTTCTTT